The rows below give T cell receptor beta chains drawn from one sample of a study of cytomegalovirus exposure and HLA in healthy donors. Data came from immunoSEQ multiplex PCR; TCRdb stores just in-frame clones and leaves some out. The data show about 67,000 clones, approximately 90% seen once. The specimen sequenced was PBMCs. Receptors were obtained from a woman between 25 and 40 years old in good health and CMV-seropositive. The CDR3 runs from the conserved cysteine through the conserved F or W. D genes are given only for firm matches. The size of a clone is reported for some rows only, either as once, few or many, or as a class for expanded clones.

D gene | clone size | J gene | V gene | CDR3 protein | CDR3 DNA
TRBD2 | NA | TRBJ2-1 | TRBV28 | CASSPSGSSWNEQFF | TGTGCCAGCTCACCTAGCGGGAGTAGCTGGAATGAGCAGTTCTTC
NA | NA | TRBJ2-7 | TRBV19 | CASSLAAEGTYEQYF | TGTGCCAGTAGTCTTGCAGCGGAGGGTACCTACGAGCAGTACTTC
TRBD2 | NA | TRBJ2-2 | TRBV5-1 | CASSLVAGGHTGELFF | TGCGCCAGCAGCTTGGTGGCGGGAGGGCACACCGGGGAGCTGTTTTTT
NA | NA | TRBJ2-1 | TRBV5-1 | CASSLVPGDNEQFF | TGCGCCAGCAGCTTGGTGCCGGGTGACAATGAGCAGTTCTTC
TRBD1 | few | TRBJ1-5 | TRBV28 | CASSLGTAGNQPQHF | TGTGCCAGCAGTTTGGGGACAGCAGGCAATCAGCCCCAGCATTTT
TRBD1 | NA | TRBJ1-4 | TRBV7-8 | CASSATQTGKLFF | TGTGCCAGCAGCGCCACGCAGACAGGGAAACTGTTTTTT
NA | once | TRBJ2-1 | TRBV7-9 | CASSLGGHNEQFF | TGTGCCAGCAGCTTAGGGGGGCACAATGAGCAGTTCTTC
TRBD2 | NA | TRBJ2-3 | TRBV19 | CASSPYPPKLAGDRTDTQYF | TGTGCCAGTAGTCCATACCCCCCCAAACTAGCGGGAGACCGCACAGATACGCAGTATTTT
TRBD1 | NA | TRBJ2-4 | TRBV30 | CAWSVARTGLLAKNIQYF | TGTGCCTGGAGTGTAGCACGGACAGGCCTACTAGCCAAAAACATTCAGTACTTC
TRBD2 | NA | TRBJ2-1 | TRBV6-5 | CASSYSGGRGEQFF | TGTGCCAGCAGTTACTCAGGCGGGAGGGGTGAGCAGTTCTTC
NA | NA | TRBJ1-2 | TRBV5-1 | CASSPGQTNYGYTF | TGCGCCAGCAGCCCCGGACAGACAAACTATGGCTACACCTTC
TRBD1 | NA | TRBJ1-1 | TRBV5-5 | CASSLLGQLHTEAFF | TGTGCCAGCAGCTTACTGGGACAGCTTCATACTGAAGCTTTCTTT
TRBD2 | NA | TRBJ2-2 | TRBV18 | CASSLQAGVPSTGELFF | TGTGCCAGCTCACTTCAAGCGGGAGTACCGAGCACCGGGGAGCTGTTTTTT
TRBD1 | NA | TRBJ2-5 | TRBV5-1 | CASSHRGEQYF | TGCGCCAGCAGCCACAGGGGGGAGCAGTACTTC
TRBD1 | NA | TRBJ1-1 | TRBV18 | CASSPRTGGDTEAFF | TGTGCCAGCTCACCCCGGACAGGGGGGGACACTGAAGCTTTCTTT
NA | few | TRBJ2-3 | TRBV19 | CASSSVELYF | TGTGCCAGTAGTAGCGTAGAACTGTATTTT
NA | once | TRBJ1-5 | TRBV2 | CASRAPQGYSNQPQHF | TGTGCCAGCAGAGCTCCCCAGGGTTATAGCAATCAGCCCCAGCATTTT
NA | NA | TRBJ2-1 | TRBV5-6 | CASSFGTPGSKQFF | TGTGCCAGCAGCTTTGGGACTCCCGGATCCAAGCAGTTCTTC
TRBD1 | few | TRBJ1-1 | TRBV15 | CATSRTGWDTEAFF | TGTGCCACCAGCAGGACAGGGTGGGACACTGAAGCTTTCTTT
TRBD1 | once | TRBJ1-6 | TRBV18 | CASSPTADRDSPLHF | TGTGCCAGCTCACCTACGGCGGACAGGGATTCACCCCTCCACTTT
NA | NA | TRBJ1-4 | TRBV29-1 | CSVLEDRLTANEKLFF | TGCAGCGTCCTTGAAGACAGGCTCACAGCTAATGAAAAACTGTTTTTT
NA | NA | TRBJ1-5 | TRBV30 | CAWSGRNQPQHF | TGTGCCTGGAGTGGTAGAAATCAGCCCCAGCATTTT
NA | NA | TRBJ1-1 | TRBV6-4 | CASRQGIGNTEAFF | TGTGCCAGCAGGCAGGGTATTGGGAACACTGAAGCTTTCTTT
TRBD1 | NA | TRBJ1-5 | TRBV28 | CASRGQINQPQHF | TGTGCCAGCAGGGGACAGATCAATCAGCCCCAGCATTTT
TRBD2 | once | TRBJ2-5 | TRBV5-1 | CASSSLAGLQETQYF | TGCGCCAGCAGCTCACTAGCGGGACTCCAAGAGACCCAGTACTTC
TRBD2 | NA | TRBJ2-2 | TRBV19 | CASSKSGSTGELFF | TGTGCCAGTAGTAAAAGCGGGAGCACCGGGGAGCTGTTTTTT
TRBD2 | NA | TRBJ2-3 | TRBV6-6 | CASSSTGLAVFDTQYF | TGTGCCAGCAGTTCCACCGGACTAGCCGTCTTTGATACGCAGTATTTT
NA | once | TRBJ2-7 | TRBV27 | CASSLNRNYEQYF | TGTGCCAGCAGTTTAAACAGGAACTACGAGCAGTACTTC
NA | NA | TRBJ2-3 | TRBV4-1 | CASSQELGRTVYTDTQYF | TGCGCCAGCAGCCAAGAATTAGGTAGGACAGTTTACACAGATACGCAGTATTTT
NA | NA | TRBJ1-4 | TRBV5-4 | CASSLGIGQGFGEKLFF | TGTGCCAGCAGCTTGGGGATTGGTCAGGGGTTTGGTGAAAAACTGTTTTTT
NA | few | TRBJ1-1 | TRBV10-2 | CASRESRVSTEAFF | TGCGCCAGCAGGGAGAGCAGGGTTAGTACTGAAGCTTTCTTT
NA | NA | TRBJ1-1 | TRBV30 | CAWSNQGYTEAFF | TGTGCCTGGAGTAACCAGGGCTACACTGAAGCTTTCTTT
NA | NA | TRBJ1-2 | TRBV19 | CASLPGGGDYGYTF | TGTGCCAGTCTCCCAGGAGGGGGGGACTATGGCTACACCTTC
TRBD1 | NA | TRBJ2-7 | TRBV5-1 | CASSLDRGLGEQYF | TGCGCCAGCAGCTTGGACAGGGGTCTCGGCGAGCAGTACTTC
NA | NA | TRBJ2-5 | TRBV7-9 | CASSLVGASQETQYF | TGTGCCAGCAGCTTAGTGGGGGCTAGTCAAGAGACCCAGTACTTC
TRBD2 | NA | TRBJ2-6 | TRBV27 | CASSLLPWTSGATGANVLTF | TGTGCCAGCAGTTTATTACCCTGGACTAGCGGGGCGACTGGGGCCAACGTCCTGACTTTC
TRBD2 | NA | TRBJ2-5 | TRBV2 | CASRGLAGGQETQYF | TGTGCCAGCAGGGGACTAGCGGGAGGTCAAGAGACCCAGTACTTC
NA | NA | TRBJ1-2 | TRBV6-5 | CASSYSRTGYGYTF | TGTGCCAGCAGTTACTCGCGGACGGGATATGGCTACACCTTC
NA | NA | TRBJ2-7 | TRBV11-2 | CASSWTTLSYEQYF | TGTGCCAGCAGTTGGACTACCCTCTCCTACGAGCAGTACTTC
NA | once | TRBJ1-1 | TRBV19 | CASSLDIRNTEAFF | TGTGCCAGTAGTCTCGACATCAGGAACACTGAAGCTTTCTTT
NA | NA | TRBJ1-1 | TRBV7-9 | CASGTSRALNTEAFF | TGTGCCAGCGGAACTTCCAGGGCTCTGAACACTGAAGCTTTCTTT
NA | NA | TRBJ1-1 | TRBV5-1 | CASSEGSTRRNTEAFF | TGCGCCAGCAGCGAGGGATCGACACGAAGAAACACTGAAGCTTTCTTT
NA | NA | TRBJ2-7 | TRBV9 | CASSVGPESPYYEQYF | TGTGCCAGCAGCGTTGGTCCAGAAAGTCCTTATTACGAGCAGTACTTC
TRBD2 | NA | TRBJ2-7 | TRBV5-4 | CASSLGGLGKDEQYF | TGTGCCAGCAGCTTGGGGGGACTAGGAAAGGACGAGCAGTACTTC
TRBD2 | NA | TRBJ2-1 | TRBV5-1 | CASSTGLAGVNEQFF | TGCGCCAGCAGCACTGGACTAGCGGGAGTTAATGAGCAGTTCTTC
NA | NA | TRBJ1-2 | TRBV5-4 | CASSWGEGSNYGYTF | TGTGCCAGCAGCTGGGGGGAGGGATCAAACTATGGCTACACCTTC
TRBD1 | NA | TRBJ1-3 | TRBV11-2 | CASSLTGELANTIYF | TGTGCCAGCAGCTTAACAGGGGAATTAGCGAACACCATATATTTT
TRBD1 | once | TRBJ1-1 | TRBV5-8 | CASSLTGQGKAFF | TGTGCCAGCAGCTTGACCGGACAGGGAAAAGCTTTCTTT
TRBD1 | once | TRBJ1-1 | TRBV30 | CAWEGQGSVEAFF | TGTGCCTGGGAGGGACAGGGATCCGTTGAAGCTTTCTTT
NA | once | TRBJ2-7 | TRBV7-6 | CASSLGGEGDEQYF | TGTGCCAGCAGCTTAGGAGGGGAGGGGGACGAGCAGTACTTC
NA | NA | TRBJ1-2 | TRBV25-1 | CASSEWKELDGYTF | TGTGCCAGCAGTGAATGGAAGGAGCTGGATGGCTACACCTTC
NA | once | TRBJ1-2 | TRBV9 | CASSADAARRGAYGYTF | TGTGCCAGCAGCGCGGATGCGGCTAGGCGCGGTGCCTATGGCTACACCTTC
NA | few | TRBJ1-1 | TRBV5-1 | CASSLLGNTEAFF | TGCGCCAGCAGCTTGCTAGGGAACACTGAAGCTTTCTTT
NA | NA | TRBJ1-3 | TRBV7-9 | CASSLGGSGSGNTIYF | TGTGCCAGCAGCTTAGGAGGCAGCGGCTCTGGAAACACCATATATTTT
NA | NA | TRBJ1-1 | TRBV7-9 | CASSLFLRGTITEAFF | TGTGCCAGCAGCTTATTTCTGAGGGGGACGATCACTGAAGCTTTCTTT
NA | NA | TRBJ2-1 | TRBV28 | CASIGLSYNEQFF | TGTGCCAGCATTGGACTTTCCTACAATGAGCAGTTCTTC
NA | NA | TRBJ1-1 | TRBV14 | CASSQEWVRAGDMNTEAFF | TGTGCCAGCAGCCAAGAATGGGTAAGGGCAGGGGACATGAACACTGAAGCTTTCTTT
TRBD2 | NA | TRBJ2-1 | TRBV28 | CASSTRGLAGAPGEQFF | TGTGCCAGCAGTACCCGGGGACTAGCGGGAGCCCCAGGTGAGCAGTTCTTC
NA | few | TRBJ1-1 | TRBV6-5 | CASKRQMINTEAFF | TGTGCCAGCAAGAGACAGATGATTAACACTGAAGCTTTCTTT